The 3 T cell receptor beta chains below all came from one sample that was sequenced in a study of response to subunit inactivated influenza vaccine. TCRdb ran MiXCR on the RT-PCR reads and lists one entry per CDR3 protein. The sample yields about 830,000 distinct CDR3 sequences, roughly 18% seen once. The sequencing used PBMCs from blood, collected around 5 days after vaccination. Receptors were obtained from a man over 45 who received an inactivated influenza vaccine.

This clonotype was counted a few times. The chain carries TRBV7-2 and TRBJ2-4; TRBD1 matches at 10 bases. This CDR3 comprises 15 residues. V lost 2 bases and J lost 8; bases outside the gene matches: 6. Germline CDR1 is SGHTA and CDR2 is FQGNSA. The CDR3 nucleotides read TGTGCCAGCAGCTTACCGGGACAGGGGAGCCACATTCAGTACTTC. Translated: CASSLPGQGSHIQYF.

CDR3 region: CASSLGASGTAGELFF. For the CDR3, the DNA is TGTGCCAGCAGCTTAGGGGCTAGCGGGACCGCCGGGGAGCTGTTTTTT. The genes are TRBV7-8 and TRBJ2-2; TRBD2 agrees at 9 bases. The CDR3 sequence is 16 residues long. Trimming cost V 1 base and J 6 bases; bases outside gene matches: 6. CDR1 is SGHVS and CDR2 is FQNEAQ in the germline V gene.

This sequence joins TRBV5-1 and TRBJ1-4; the D gene is possibly TRBD1 (5 bases). Germline V gene sequence: CDR1 SGHRS, CDR2 YFSETQ. With 2 bases removed from V and 3 bases from J, the gap between germline ends came to 8 bases. The CDR3 consists of 14 residues. CDR3 residues: CASSFSGSNEKLFF. CDR3 nucleotides: TGCGCCAGCAGCTTTTCAGGGTCTAATGAAAAACTGTTTTTT.